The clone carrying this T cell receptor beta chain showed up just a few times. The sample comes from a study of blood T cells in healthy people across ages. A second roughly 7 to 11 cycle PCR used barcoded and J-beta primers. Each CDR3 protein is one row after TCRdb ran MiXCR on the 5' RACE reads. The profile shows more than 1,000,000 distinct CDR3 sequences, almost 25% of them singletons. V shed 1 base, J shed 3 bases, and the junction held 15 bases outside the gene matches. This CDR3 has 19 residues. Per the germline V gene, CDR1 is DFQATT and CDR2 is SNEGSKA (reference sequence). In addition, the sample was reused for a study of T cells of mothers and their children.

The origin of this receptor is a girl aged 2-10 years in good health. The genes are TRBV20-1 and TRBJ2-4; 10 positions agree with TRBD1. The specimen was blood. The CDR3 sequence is CSARGAPGQGFIGKNIQYF. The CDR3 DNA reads TGCAGTGCTAGAGGGGCCCCGGGACAGGGGTTCATTGGCAAAAACATTCAGTACTTC.